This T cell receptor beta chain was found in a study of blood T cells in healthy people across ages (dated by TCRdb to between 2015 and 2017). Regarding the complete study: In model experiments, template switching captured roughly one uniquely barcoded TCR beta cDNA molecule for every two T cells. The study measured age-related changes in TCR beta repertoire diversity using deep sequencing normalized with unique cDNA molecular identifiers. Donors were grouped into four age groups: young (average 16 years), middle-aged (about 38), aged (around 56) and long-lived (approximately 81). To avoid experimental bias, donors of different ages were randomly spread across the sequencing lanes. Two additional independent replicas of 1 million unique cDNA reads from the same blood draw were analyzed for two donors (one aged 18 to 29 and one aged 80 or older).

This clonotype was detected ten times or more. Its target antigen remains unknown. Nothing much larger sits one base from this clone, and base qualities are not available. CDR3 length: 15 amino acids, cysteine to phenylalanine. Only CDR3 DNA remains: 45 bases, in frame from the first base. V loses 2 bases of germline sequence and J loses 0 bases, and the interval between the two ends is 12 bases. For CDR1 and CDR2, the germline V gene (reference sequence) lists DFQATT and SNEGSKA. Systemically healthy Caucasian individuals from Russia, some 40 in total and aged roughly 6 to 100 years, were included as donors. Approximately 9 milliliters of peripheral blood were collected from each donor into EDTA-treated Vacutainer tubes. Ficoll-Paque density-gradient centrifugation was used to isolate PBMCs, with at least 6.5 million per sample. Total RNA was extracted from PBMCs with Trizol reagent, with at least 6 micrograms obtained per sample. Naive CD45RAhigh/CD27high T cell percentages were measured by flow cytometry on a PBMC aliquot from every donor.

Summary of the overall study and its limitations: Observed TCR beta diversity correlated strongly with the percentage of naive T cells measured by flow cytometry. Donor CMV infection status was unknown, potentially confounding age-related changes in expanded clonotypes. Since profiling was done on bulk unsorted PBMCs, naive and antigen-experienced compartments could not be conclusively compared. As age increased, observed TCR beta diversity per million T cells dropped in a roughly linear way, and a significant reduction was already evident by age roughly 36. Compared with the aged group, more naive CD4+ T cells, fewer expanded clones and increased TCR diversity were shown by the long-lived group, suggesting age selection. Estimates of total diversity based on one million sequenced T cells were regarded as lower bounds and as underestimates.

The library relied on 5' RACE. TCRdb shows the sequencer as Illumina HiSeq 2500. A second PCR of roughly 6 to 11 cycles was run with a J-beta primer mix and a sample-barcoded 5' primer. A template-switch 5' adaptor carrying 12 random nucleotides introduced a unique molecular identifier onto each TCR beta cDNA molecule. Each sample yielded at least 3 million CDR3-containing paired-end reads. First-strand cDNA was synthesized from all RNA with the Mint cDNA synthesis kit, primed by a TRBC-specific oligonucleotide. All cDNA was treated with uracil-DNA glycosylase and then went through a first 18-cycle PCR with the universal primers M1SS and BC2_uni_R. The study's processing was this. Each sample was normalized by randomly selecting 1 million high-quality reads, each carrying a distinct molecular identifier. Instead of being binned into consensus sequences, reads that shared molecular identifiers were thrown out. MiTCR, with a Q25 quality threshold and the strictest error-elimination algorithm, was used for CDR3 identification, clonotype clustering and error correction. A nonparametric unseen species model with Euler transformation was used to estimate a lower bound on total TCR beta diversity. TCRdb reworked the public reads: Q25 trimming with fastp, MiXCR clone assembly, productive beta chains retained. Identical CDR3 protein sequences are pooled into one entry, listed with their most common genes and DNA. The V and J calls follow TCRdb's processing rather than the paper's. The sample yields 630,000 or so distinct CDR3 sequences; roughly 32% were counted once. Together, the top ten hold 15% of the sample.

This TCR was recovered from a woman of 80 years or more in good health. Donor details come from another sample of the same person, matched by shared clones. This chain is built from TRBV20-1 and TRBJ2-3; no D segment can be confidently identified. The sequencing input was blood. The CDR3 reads CSARRGATSTDTQYF. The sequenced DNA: TGCAGTGCTAGACGTGGCGCAACTAGCACAGATACGCAGTATTTT.